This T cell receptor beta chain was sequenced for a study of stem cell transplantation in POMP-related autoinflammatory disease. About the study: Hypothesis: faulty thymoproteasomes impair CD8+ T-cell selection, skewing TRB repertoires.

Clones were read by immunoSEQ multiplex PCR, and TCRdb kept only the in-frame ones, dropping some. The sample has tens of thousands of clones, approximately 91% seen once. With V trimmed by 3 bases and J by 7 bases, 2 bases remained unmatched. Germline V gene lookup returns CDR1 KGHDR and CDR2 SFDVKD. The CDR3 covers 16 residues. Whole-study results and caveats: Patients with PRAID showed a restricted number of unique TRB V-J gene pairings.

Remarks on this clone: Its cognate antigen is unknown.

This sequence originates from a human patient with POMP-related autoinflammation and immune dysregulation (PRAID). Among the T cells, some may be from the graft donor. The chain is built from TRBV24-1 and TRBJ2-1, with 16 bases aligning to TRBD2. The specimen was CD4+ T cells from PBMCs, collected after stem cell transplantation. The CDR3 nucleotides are TGTGCCACCAGTGATCCGGGACTAGCGGGAGGGAATGAGCAGTTCTTC. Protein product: CATSDPGLAGGNEQFF.